This T cell receptor (beta chain) was sequenced in a study of T-cell reconstitution after alpha-beta-depleted transplantation in children. Study-wide results and caveats: In some patients, recipient T cells and intrathymic progenitors surviving conditioning explained high day-60 diversity. T-cell counts and diversity at one year post-transplant came mainly from newly produced T cells.

About this clonotype itself: Its specificity is unknown.

The TCRbeta library was prepared with unique molecular identifiers. Each CDR3 protein gets one entry after TCRdb re-called the PCR reads with MiXCR. The sample shows around 300,000 distinct CDR3 sequences, around 9.1% of them seen only once. The CDR3 is 16 residues long. J lost 6 bases, V lost 4 bases, and 9 bases had no gene match. Germline V gene data show CDR1 as LGHDT and CDR2 as YNNKEL (reference sequence). This sequence originates from a boy less than two years old with acute myeloid leukemia, due to receive a stem cell transplant. Sequenced here: PBMCs, sampled before TCRalphabeta/CD19-depleted stem cell transplant. This sequence joins TRBV3-1 and TRBJ1-6; 7 nucleotides match TRBD1. This chain's CDR3 is CASSLGTARTNSPLHF. CDR3 coding DNA: TGTGCCAGCAGCCTCGGGACAGCGAGGACTAATTCACCCCTCCACTTT.